This passage covers 32 T cell receptor beta chains from one sample sequenced in a study of blood T cell repertoires in COVID-19. Here immunoSEQ multiplex PCR was the method, and the copy in TCRdb shows in-frame clones only, minus some. The profile shows around 210,000 clones, about four fifths of them singletons. The specimen was peripheral blood. All receptors derive from a woman older than 75 with COVID-19, enrolled during active disease.

This chain connects TRBV3-1 (or the pseudogene TRBV3-2) to TRBJ2-5; tentatively, D is TRBD1 (7 bases). Germline-derived CDR1 and CDR2 are LGHDT and YNNKEL (reference sequence). V was cut by 0 bases and J by 5 bases, with 13 bases left in between. The CDR3 loop spans 15 amino acids. DNA of the CDR3: TGTGCCAGCAGCCAAGATTCAGGGGGGAGGGAGACCCAGTACTTC. Its translation: CASSQDSGGRETQYF.

The chain has TRBV19 and TRBJ2-6; no clear D. V shed 2 bases and J shed 4 bases, with 9 bases lying between them. Germline V CDR1 and CDR2: LNHDA, SQIVND (reference sequence). The CDR3 contains 15 residues. CDR3 nucleotides: TGTGCCAGTAGTATAAGCCCGTCGGGGGCCAACGTCCTGACTTTC. Translating gives CASSISPSGANVLTF.

This clone occurred once. The chain uses TRBV29-1 and TRBJ2-3; the match to TRBD2 covers 10 bases. Unmatched junction bases numbered 10, after V lost 6 bases and J lost 7 bases. The CDR3 contains 14 residues. From germline, CDR1 is SQVTM and CDR2 ANQGSEA. CDR3 coding DNA: TGCAGCGTGGGTCGAGCGGGGGGGCCAAATACGCAGTATTTT. It is translated as CSVGRAGGPNTQYF.

V is TRBV15 and J is TRBJ1-2, with 7 bases matching TRBD1. V was pared by 6 bases and J by 8 bases, with 9 bases of the junction left unmatched. Germline CDR1 and CDR2: LNHNV and YYDKDF (reference sequence). The CDR3 length is 13 residues. CDR3 in DNA: TGTGCCACCAGGGCAGACAGGGTGGGGGGCTACACCTTC. Encoded protein: CATRADRVGGYTF.

V is TRBV7-8 and J is TRBJ2-3; the D is unclear. This CDR3 region has 13 residues. V was clipped by 5 bases and J by 4 bases, with 10 bases between them. Germline V lookup: CDR1 SGHVS, CDR2 FQNEAQ. DNA for the CDR3: TGTGCCAGCAGCAAAAATCGGGCAGATACGCAGTATTTT. This translates into CASSKNRADTQYF.

The chain links TRBV2 to TRBJ1-2; the match to TRBD1 covers 10 bases. This CDR3 comprises 13 residues. CDR1 is SNHLY and CDR2 is FYNNEI in the germline V gene. Trimming removed 11 bases from V and 8 bases from J; junction bases left unmatched: 11. The DNA for the CDR3 is TGTGCCTCCTCCCCGGGACAGGGGATGGGCTACACCTTC. The encoded protein is CASSPGQGMGYTF.

Concerning this clone: An end of the junction differs from the germline gene, which may be a read error. This chain links TRBV7-7 with TRBJ2-1; TRBD2 aligns across 10 bases. The germline CDR1 and CDR2 sequences are SSHAT and FNYEAQ (reference sequence). This CDR3 comprises 16 residues. The CDR3 DNA is TGTGCTAGCAGCACGCAGCGGGGGGGGCCCTACAATGAGCAGTTCTTC. Protein product: CASSTQRGGPYNEQFF.

V is TRBV3-1 (or the pseudogene TRBV3-2) and J is TRBJ1-3; no clear D. Germline V gene sequence: CDR1 LGHDT, CDR2 YNNKEL (reference sequence). The CDR3 totals 13 residues. V lost 4 bases and J lost 2, with 6 bases in between. CDR3 DNA: TGTGCCAGCAGCCTCCGGGCTGGAAACACCATATATTTT. Its translation is CASSLRAGNTIYF.

This clone occurred a few times. The chain uses TRBV19 and TRBJ2-1; 13 nucleotides line up with TRBD2. CDR3 length equals 20 residues. J lost 4 bases, V lost 4 bases, and 16 bases had no gene match. Germline V gives CDR1 LNHDA, CDR2 SQIVND (reference sequence). The CDR3 bases are TGTGCCAGTAGTAGTAGATCGGGACCCCTGGGACTAGCGGGATACAATGAGCAGTTCTTC. This codes for CASSSRSGPLGLAGYNEQFF. Together with reference TRBV19 and TRBJ2-1, the CDR3 gives the full variable domain: DGGITQSPKYLFRKEGQNVTLSCEQNLNHDAMYWYRQDPGQGLRLIYYSQIVNDFQKGDIAEGYSVSREKKESFPLTVTSAQKNPTAFYLCASSSRSGPLGLAGYNEQFFGPGTRLTVL.

The chain combines TRBV7-3 with TRBJ2-5; D unresolved. The V end was cut by 2 bases, the J end by 3 bases, with 7 bases between. The CDR3 length is 13 residues. The germline V gene encodes CDR1 SGHTA and CDR2 FQGTGA. DNA of the CDR3: TGTGCCAGCAGCTTAGGGCACGAAGAGACCCAGTACTTC. Amino acids: CASSLGHEETQYF.

This rearrangement joins TRBV2 to TRBJ2-2, with D perhaps matching TRBD1 (5 bases). The CDR3 totals 16 residues. The germline V and J ends were trimmed by 4 bases and 0 bases, with 12 bases remaining between them. Germline values: CDR1 SNHLY, CDR2 FYNNEI. CDR3 DNA: TGTGCCAGCAGTGGCCAGGGTACCGCGAACACCGGGGAGCTGTTTTTT. Translation: CASSGQGTANTGELFF.

The chain couples TRBV19 to TRBJ1-5; unclear D gene. The CDR3 is 15 amino acids. The germline V gene encodes CDR1 LNHDA and CDR2 SQIVND (reference sequence). Trimming took off 1 base at V and 4 bases at J, with 11 bases between the two ends. The CDR3 here is CASSIGPSRNQPQHF. The CDR3 DNA reads TGTGCCAGTAGTATAGGTCCGTCTAGAAATCAGCCCCAGCATTTT.

This clone turned up a few times. The rearrangement links TRBV5-1 to TRBJ1-1; 7 bases map to TRBD1. The V gene end was trimmed by 4 bases and the J gene end by 5 bases; junction bases not matched to a gene: 8. This CDR3 comprises 14 residues. Germline lookup yields CDR1 SGHRS and CDR2 YFSETQ. The DNA of the CDR3 is TGCGCCAGCAGCGCCGGACAGGCTGGGACTGAAGCTTTCTTT. Protein sequence: CASSAGQAGTEAFF.

This chain links TRBV4-2 with TRBJ2-1; TRBD1 is a possible D gene (5 bases). Trimming stripped 0 bases from V and 10 bases from J, with 10 bases between. The V gene's germline CDR1 is LGHNA and CDR2 YNFKEQ. The CDR3 consists of 13 residues. In DNA, the CDR3 is TGTGCCAGCAGCCAAGAATTAAGACAGGAGCAGTTCTTC. Amino acids: CASSQELRQEQFF.

CDR3 sequence (DNA): TGTGCCAGCAGTCCCTTAAGAGCGGAAAACACCGGGGAGCTGTTTTTT. Its translation is CASSPLRAENTGELFF. The genes are TRBV6-4 and TRBJ2-2; possible D gene TRBD2, 5 bases. CDR1 is MRHNA, CDR2 SNTAGT, per germline. The CDR3 runs to 16 residues. Between the trimmed V and J ends, which lost 5 bases and 2 bases, there was a span of 15 bases.

The J gene is TRBJ2-1, the V gene TRBV9; TRBD1 aligns across 7 bases. CDR3 length: 13 amino acids. Germline V CDR1 and CDR2: SGDLS, YYNGEE. V was pared by 4 bases and J by 7 bases, with 5 bases of the junction left unmatched. In nucleotides, the CDR3 is TGTGCCAGCAGCACACAGGGGTGGAATGAGCAGTTCTTC. Translated, it gives CASSTQGWNEQFF.

The rearrangement links TRBV3-1 (or the pseudogene TRBV3-2) to TRBJ1-4; TRBD1 agrees at 7 bases. From germline, CDR1 is LGHDT and CDR2 YNNKEL (reference sequence). J gave up 5 bases and V 4 bases, and 7 bases lay outside the gene matches. The CDR3 consists of 15 residues. The CDR3, as DNA: TGTGCCAGCAGCCTAGGGGACAGCCAAAATGAAAAACTGTTTTTT. Translation gives CASSLGDSQNEKLFF.

The V gene is TRBV24-1, the J gene TRBJ2-6; 7 bases agree with TRBD2. The CDR3 spans 19 residues. The V and J ends lost 3 bases and 3 bases, in that order; junction bases with no gene match: 13. From germline, CDR1 is KGHDR and CDR2 SFDVKD. In DNA, the CDR3 is TGTGCCACCAGTGATCCTGGTGTAGCGGGTGCATTTGGGGCCAACGTCCTGACTTTC. It encodes CATSDPGVAGAFGANVLTF.

The chain is built from TRBV5-6 and TRBJ2-3; 9 positions match TRBD1. Germline V gene lookup returns CDR1 SGHDT and CDR2 YYEEEE. CDR3 size: 14 residues. Germline trimming cut 2 bases from V and 3 bases from J; bases unmatched to any gene: 1. CDR3 sequence reads: CASSFGTGTDTQYF. CDR3 in DNA: TGTGCCAGCAGCTTCGGGACAGGGACAGATACGCAGTATTTT.

The V call is TRBV7-9, the J call TRBJ1-3; no clear D. The germline V gene has CDR1 SEHNR and CDR2 FQNEAQ (reference sequence). Between the trimmed V and J ends, which lost 11 bases and 0 bases, there was a span of 11 bases. There are 13 residues in the CDR3. The CDR3 coding sequence is TGTGCCTCAACCGGAGACTCTGGAAACACCATATATTTT. It yields the protein CASTGDSGNTIYF.

This clone showed up just a few times. The chain links TRBV18 to TRBJ1-2, with 8 bases aligning to TRBD1. Germline V gene lookup returns CDR1 KGHSH and CDR2 LQKENI. Trimming cost V 2 bases and J 4 bases; bases outside gene matches: 3. The CDR3 covers 14 residues. DNA for the CDR3: TGTGCCAGCTCACCAGAGACAGGGGCCTATGGCTACACCTTC. Its protein is CASSPETGAYGYTF.

This sequence joins TRBV7-8 and TRBJ1-5; 7 nucleotides match TRBD1. The germline gives CDR1 SGHVS, CDR2 FQNEAQ. The J segment lost 4 bases and the V segment lost 2 bases, leaving 11 bases of the junction unmatched. This CDR3 contains 17 residues. The CDR3 sequence: CASSLRQLGQRNQPQHF. The CDR3 bases are TGTGCCAGCAGCTTAAGACAGTTGGGACAGAGGAATCAGCCCCAGCATTTT.

The chain employs TRBV6-5 and TRBJ1-4; D not certain. Germline values: CDR1 MNHEY, CDR2 SVGAGI. Trimming cost V 4 bases and J 7 bases, with 10 bases left between them. The CDR3 spans 13 residues. CDR3 amino acids: CASSSPLFEKLFF. CDR3 DNA: TGTGCCAGCAGTTCCCCCCTTTTTGAAAAACTGTTTTTT.

CDR3 coding DNA: TGTGCCAGCACCGACAGGGGCGGGGAGCTGTTTTTT. Translating it yields CASTDRGGELFF. This chain connects TRBV5-5 to TRBJ2-2, with 8 nucleotides matching TRBD1. The CDR3 covers 12 residues. Germline V gives CDR1 SGHKS, CDR2 YYEKEE (reference sequence). With 6 bases clipped from V and 7 bases from J, the junction kept 2 bases outside the gene matches.

V usage is TRBV9 and J usage is TRBJ2-5; 7 nucleotides line up with TRBD1. The germline V gene has CDR1 SGDLS and CDR2 YYNGEE. The CDR3 contains 14 residues. V gave up 0 bases and J gave up 5 bases; unmatched junction bases: 4. In nucleotides, the CDR3 is TGTGCCAGCAGCGTAGGACAGGGTTCCGAGACCCAGTACTTC. It yields the protein CASSVGQGSETQYF.

This sequence joins TRBV15 and TRBJ1-6; 7 bases are shared with TRBD1. The CDR3 covers 11 residues. CDR1 LNHNV and CDR2 YYDKDF come from the germline V gene (reference sequence). V dropped 1 base and J dropped 15; count of bases not matched to a gene: 0. The CDR3 is CATSRGQGLHF. In DNA form, the CDR3 reads TGTGCCACCAGCAGAGGACAGGGCCTCCACTTT.

This clone was found once. The chain employs TRBV10-3 and TRBJ2-2; possible D gene TRBD2, 5 bases. CDR3 length equals 12 residues. Looked up from germline, CDR1 is ENHRY and CDR2 is SYGVKD. V was pared by 6 bases and J by 6 bases, with 8 bases between. The CDR3 is CAIRRESGELFF. For the CDR3, the DNA is TGTGCCATCAGACGGGAATCCGGGGAGCTGTTTTTT.

J is TRBJ1-1 and V is TRBV19; a possible D gene is TRBD1 (5 bases). Trimming shortened V by 4 bases and J by 0 bases, and 9 bases separated the two germline ends. The germline V gene encodes CDR1 LNHDA and CDR2 SQIVND (reference sequence). The CDR3 contains 14 residues. The CDR3 DNA reads TGTGCCAGTAGTAAATCCAGGGTGAACACTGAAGCTTTCTTT. As protein: CASSKSRVNTEAFF.

V is TRBV19 and J is TRBJ1-2, with TRBD1 as a possible D gene (5 bases). CDR1 and CDR2 from the germline V gene are LNHDA and SQIVND (reference sequence). The CDR3 has 15 residues. The V end was cut by 5 bases, the J end by 1 base, with 14 bases between. CDR3 protein: CASSSRGTINYGYTF. In DNA, the CDR3 is TGTGCCAGTAGTTCCCGGGGGACGATTAACTATGGCTACACCTTC.

CDR3 coding DNA: TGTGCCAGCAGGGGGGCTGTTGAGCAGTTCTTC. Amino acids: CASRGAVEQFF. V is TRBV27 and J is TRBJ2-1; tentative D call: TRBD1 (6 bases). Deletions cut 6 bases from V and 9 bases from J, with 9 bases between. The V gene's germline CDR1 is MNHEY and CDR2 SMNVEV (reference sequence). This CDR3 has 11 amino acids.

This sequence joins TRBV6-5 and TRBJ1-2; the D gene is possibly TRBD1 (6 bases). This CDR3 is 12 amino acids long. V shed 6 bases and J shed 4 bases, with 9 bases lying between them. Germline-derived CDR1 and CDR2 are MNHEY and SVGAGI. The CDR3 bases are TGTGCCAGCAGCAAGACAGGCTATGGCTACACCTTC. As protein: CASSKTGYGYTF.

Only a few counts were recorded for this clone. This chain uses TRBV5-1 with TRBJ1-3; 8 bases fit TRBD1. With V trimmed by 3 bases and J by 0 bases, 14 bases remained unmatched. This CDR3 has 19 residues. Germline lookup yields CDR1 SGHRS and CDR2 YFSETQ. CDR3 sequence: CASSWTGPLLADSGNTIYF. DNA of the CDR3: TGCGCCAGCAGCTGGACAGGGCCACTGCTCGCCGACTCTGGAAACACCATATATTTT.